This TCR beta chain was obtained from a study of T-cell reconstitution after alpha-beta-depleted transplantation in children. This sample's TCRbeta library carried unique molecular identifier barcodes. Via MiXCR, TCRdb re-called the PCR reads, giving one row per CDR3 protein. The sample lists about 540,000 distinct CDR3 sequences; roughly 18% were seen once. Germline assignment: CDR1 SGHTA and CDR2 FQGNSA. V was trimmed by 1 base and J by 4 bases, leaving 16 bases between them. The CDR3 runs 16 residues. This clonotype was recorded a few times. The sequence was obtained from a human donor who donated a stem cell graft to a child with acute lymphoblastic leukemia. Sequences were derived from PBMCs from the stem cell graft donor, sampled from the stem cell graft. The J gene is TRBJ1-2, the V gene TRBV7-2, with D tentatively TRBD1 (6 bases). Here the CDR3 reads CASSLETGSPSYGYTF. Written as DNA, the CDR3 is TGTGCCAGCAGCTTAGAGACAGGAAGCCCAAGCTATGGCTACACCTTC.